This T cell receptor beta chain was found in a study of cytomegalovirus exposure and HLA in healthy donors. PCR amplification relied on 60 Vbeta primers (plus 13 Jbeta primers). Using immunoSEQ multiplex PCR, the repertoire was profiled, and TCRdb retains in-frame clones only, with some absent. The sample lists approximately 150,000 clones; about 83% were seen once. The J segment lost 0 bases and the V segment lost 3 bases, leaving 4 bases of the junction unmatched. Germline lookup yields CDR1 SGHRS and CDR2 YFSETQ. This CDR3 is 15 amino acids long. Sequencing used PBMCs. The receptor's source is a man aged 35 to 55 in good health and CMV-seropositive. This sequence joins TRBV5-1 and TRBJ2-3; TRBD1 aligns across 7 bases. CDR3 DNA: TGCGCCAGCAGCTCCATGACAGGGAGCACAGATACGCAGTATTTT. Translated, it gives CASSSMTGSTDTQYF.